One and the same sample provided the 26 T cell receptor beta chains below, sequenced in a study of cytomegalovirus exposure and HLA in healthy donors. This PCR relied on a set of 60 Vbeta primers and 13 Jbeta primers. The repertoire was sequenced with immunoSEQ multiplex PCR; TCRdb's copy has only in-frame clones and lacks some. The profile covers over 150,000 clones, with 80% to 90% appearing a single time and under 2% taken by the ten largest. Sequenced material: PBMCs. Every receptor here comes from a woman between 18 and 29 years old in good health and CMV-seronegative.

V usage is TRBV2 and J usage is TRBJ1-5, with D possibly being TRBD1 (5 bases). Germline lookup yields CDR1 SNHLY and CDR2 FYNNEI. CDR3 size: 13 residues. Trimming removed 6 bases from V and 3 bases from J, with 9 bases in between. In DNA form, the CDR3 reads TGTGCCAGCAGGAGGACAATCAATCAGCCCCAGCATTTT. Translated: CASRRTINQPQHF.

This clone was detected only once. The chain links TRBV2 to TRBJ2-5, with 8 bases that match TRBD1. The J call could be wrong; TRBJ2-7 is a better fit for the DNA end. CDR3 length: 15 residues. Germline values: CDR1 SNHLY, CDR2 FYNNEI. The CDR3: CASSERQGRVYEQYF. Written as DNA, the CDR3 is TGTGCCAGCAGTGAAAGACAGGGGCGAGTCTACGAGCAGTACTTC.

The rearrangement joins TRBV5-6 to TRBJ1-5, with D perhaps TRBD1 (6 bases). The CDR3 loop spans 17 amino acids. Germline loops: CDR1 SGHDT, CDR2 YYEEEE. V lost 4 bases and J lost 4, with 21 bases in between. In nucleotides, the CDR3 is TGTGCCAGCAGCCACTACTCCGAGGACAGACTAAATCAGCCCCAGCATTTT. This encodes CASSHYSEDRLNQPQHF.

This sequence joins TRBV29-1 and TRBJ1-2; 7 bases fit TRBD1. The CDR3 runs 14 residues. Trimming cost V 0 bases and J 8 bases; bases outside gene matches: 9. Per the germline V gene, CDR1 is SQVTM and CDR2 is ANQGSEA. The CDR3, as DNA: TGCAGCGTTGAAGACCAGGGGGGAGACAAGGGCTACACCTTC. It specifies CSVEDQGGDKGYTF.

A single count supports this clone. The chain carries TRBV7-6 and TRBJ2-6; 7 nucleotides match TRBD1. Germline CDR1 reads SGHVS; CDR2 reads FNYEAQ. The CDR3 has 16 amino acids. Trimming cost V 3 bases and J 3 bases; bases outside gene matches: 5. This chain's CDR3 is CASSLRQGVGANVLTF. CDR3 in DNA: TGTGCCAGCAGCTTGCGACAGGGAGTTGGGGCCAACGTCCTGACTTTC.

V is TRBV6-5 and J is TRBJ2-7, with a weak D call TRBD2 (5 bases). The CDR3 consists of 13 residues. Trimming shortened V by 5 bases and J by 5 bases, and 13 bases separated the two germline ends. The germline V gene has CDR1 MNHEY and CDR2 SVGAGI. CDR3 region: CASSDYGADEQYF. DNA of the CDR3: TGTGCCAGCAGTGACTATGGCGCGGACGAGCAGTACTTC.

V usage is TRBV25-1 and J usage is TRBJ2-1, with no clear D. The CDR3 runs 11 residues. V was cut by 1 base and J by 9 bases, with 4 bases left in between. Germline loops: CDR1 MGHDK, CDR2 SYGVNS. For the CDR3, the DNA is TGTGCCAGCAGTGAATTCATTGAGCAGTTCTTC. The encoded protein is CASSEFIEQFF.

This clone has just one count. The gene calls are TRBV27 and TRBJ1-4, with 8 bases matching TRBD1. CDR1 is MNHEY, CDR2 SMNVEV, per germline (reference sequence). Losses at the gene ends were 4 bases for V and 8 bases for J; bases not matched to a gene: 3. The CDR3 has 13 residues. This CDR3 is CASSSTGVEKLFF. The CDR3, as DNA: TGTGCCAGCAGTTCGACAGGGGTCGAAAAACTGTTTTTT. Full variable domain (rest looked up from reference TRBV27 and TRBJ1-4): EAQVTQNPRYLITVTGKKLTVTCSQNMNHEYMSWYRQDPGLGLRQIYYSMNVEVTDKGDVPEGYKVSRKEKRNFPLILESPSPNQTSLYFCASSSTGVEKLFFGSGTQLSVL.

This clone came up once. The chain carries TRBV5-1 and TRBJ1-2; possible D gene TRBD1, 6 bases. The CDR3 length is 16 residues. Germline V gives CDR1 SGHRS, CDR2 YFSETQ. Trimming took off 1 base at V and 8 bases at J, with 21 bases between the two ends. CDR3 coding DNA: TGCGCCAGCAGCTTGTCTTTCTGGGACACAAAGGGGGGCTACACCTTC. This codes for CASSLSFWDTKGGYTF.

J is TRBJ2-3 and V is TRBV5-4; 8 bases align to TRBD2. V lost 1 base and J lost 1; bases outside the gene matches: 5. The CDR3 consists of 16 residues. Germline-derived CDR1 and CDR2 are SGHNT and YYREEE (reference sequence). This CDR3 reads CASSLYLAGRTDTQYF. CDR3 nucleotides: TGTGCCAGCAGCTTGTACTTAGCGGGGCGCACAGATACGCAGTATTTT.

The CDR3 sequence: CASSLEQGASTEAFF. DNA for the CDR3: TGCGCCAGCAGCTTGGAGCAGGGGGCCTCCACTGAAGCTTTCTTT. This chain links TRBV5-1 with TRBJ1-1; the match to TRBD1 covers 8 bases. The junction had 5 bases not matched to a gene; V was cut back by 0 bases and J by 4 bases. CDR3 length: 15 amino acids. CDR1 is SGHRS and CDR2 is YFSETQ in the germline V gene.

The V and J genes are TRBV25-1 and TRBJ2-1; D might be TRBD2 (5 bases). This CDR3 spans 16 amino acids. Germline V gene sequence: CDR1 MGHDK, CDR2 SYGVNS. V was trimmed by 2 bases and J by 2 bases, leaving 13 bases between them. CDR3 nucleotide sequence: TGTGCCAGCAGTGAAGGCCGTGGAGGTACCTACAATGAGCAGTTCTTC. This translates into CASSEGRGGTYNEQFF.

The V gene is TRBV6-1, the J gene TRBJ2-3; 8 bases align to TRBD2. Germline V gene lookup returns CDR1 MNHNS and CDR2 SASEGT. V lost 7 bases and J lost 2; bases outside the gene matches: 5. The CDR3 extends over 14 amino acids. Here the CDR3 reads CASKPGGYTDTQYF. As DNA, the CDR3 is TGTGCCAGCAAACCGGGGGGGTACACAGATACGCAGTATTTT.

V usage is TRBV7-9 and J usage is TRBJ2-6; D gene ambiguous. This CDR3 has 11 residues. CDR1 and CDR2 from the germline V gene are SEHNR and FQNEAQ (reference sequence). V lost 10 bases, J lost 3 bases, and 4 bases lay in between. The CDR3 region has the DNA TGTGCCACTGTTGGGGCCAACGTCCTGACTTTC. As protein: CATVGANVLTF. The variable domain in full, completed from reference TRBV7-9 and TRBJ2-6, reads DTGVSQNPRHKITKRGQNVTFRCDPISEHNRLYWYRQTLGQGPEFLTYFQNEAQLEKSRLLSDRFSAERPKGSFSTLEIQRTEQGDSAMYLCATVGANVLTFGAGSRLTVL.

The chain couples TRBV18 to TRBJ2-1; the D gene is possibly TRBD1 (6 bases). Trimming removed 3 bases from V and 3 bases from J, with 18 bases in between. CDR3 length equals 17 residues. Germline CDR1 and CDR2: KGHSH and LQKENI. The chain's CDR3 is CASSPGQTIYRYNEQFF. DNA of the CDR3: TGTGCCAGCTCACCCGGACAGACTATCTATCGCTACAATGAGCAGTTCTTC.

The chain is built from TRBV6-6 and TRBJ1-2, with 7 bases aligning to TRBD1. The CDR3 has 12 amino acids. Germline V CDR1 and CDR2: MNHNY, SVGAGI (reference sequence). J was trimmed by 3 bases and V by 5 bases; bases with no gene match: 0. The CDR3 DNA is TGTGCCAGCAGTACAGGGGACTATGGCTACACCTTC. Translating it yields CASSTGDYGYTF.

This clone was seen once. This chain connects TRBV25-1 to TRBJ1-2; TRBD1 matches 7 bases. The V segment lost 0 bases and the J segment 4 bases; nucleotides outside the gene matches: 2. The CDR3 consists of 14 residues. Germline loops: CDR1 MGHDK, CDR2 SYGVNS. The CDR3 DNA follows: TGTGCCAGCAGTGAATACCAGGGGGGCTATGGCTACACCTTC. Protein product: CASSEYQGGYGYTF.

This clone has a handful of counts. The rearrangement joins TRBV5-1 to TRBJ1-4; D is possibly TRBD1 (6 bases). The V gene lost 2 bases and the J gene lost 8 bases, with 16 bases spanning the gap. CDR3 length: 15 residues. CDR1 is SGHRS and CDR2 is YFSETQ in the germline V gene. This chain's CDR3 is CASSLKDSIGEKLFF. The CDR3 DNA reads TGCGCCAGCAGCTTAAAGGACAGTATAGGCGAAAAACTGTTTTTT.

The V and J genes are TRBV6-5 and TRBJ1-2; unclear D gene. Germline V CDR1 and CDR2: MNHEY, SVGAGI. V was clipped by 5 bases and J by 0 bases, with 7 bases between them. This CDR3 region has 13 residues. The CDR3 region is CASSQLANYGYTF. CDR3 DNA: TGTGCCAGCAGTCAACTAGCTAACTATGGCTACACCTTC.

The V call is TRBV9, the J call TRBJ2-3; TRBD2 aligns across 16 bases. The CDR3 length is 20 residues. V dropped 3 bases and J dropped 3; count of bases not matched to a gene: 13. CDR1 and CDR2 from the germline V gene are SGDLS and YYNGEE. The CDR3 sequence is CASSAVPGLAGGPVTDTQYF. In DNA form, the CDR3 reads TGTGCCAGCAGCGCGGTACCGGGACTAGCGGGAGGGCCGGTGACAGATACGCAGTATTTT.

The chain combines TRBV10-3 with TRBJ1-1; 7 nucleotides line up with TRBD1. The CDR3 covers 13 residues. Germline V gene lookup returns CDR1 ENHRY and CDR2 SYGVKD. V lost 5 bases to trimming and J lost 3 bases; unmatched junction nucleotides: 3. CDR3 coding DNA: TGTGCCATCAGTAACGACAGGGACACTGAAGCTTTCTTT. This gives the protein CAISNDRDTEAFF.

CDR3 sequence: CASSHGLAIDEQFF. The CDR3 DNA follows: TGTGCCAGCAGCCACGGACTAGCGATCGATGAGCAGTTCTTC. The genes are TRBV28 and TRBJ2-1, with 9 bases fitting TRBD2. V lost 6 bases and J lost 8; bases outside the gene matches: 8. Germline values: CDR1 MDHEN, CDR2 SYDVKM. This CDR3 is 14 amino acids long. The complete variable domain, with remaining parts taken from reference TRBV28 and TRBJ2-1, reads DVKVTQSSRYLVKRTGEKVFLECVQDMDHENMFWYRQDPGLGLRLIYFSYDVKMKEKGDIPEGYSVSREKKERFSLILESASTNQTSMYLCASSHGLAIDEQFFGPGTRLTVL.

The chain joins TRBV5-6 to TRBJ2-5, with D possibly being TRBD2 (6 bases). The end of the DNA is better explained by TRBJ2-7, so the J call may be wrong. Germline-derived CDR1 and CDR2 are SGHDT and YYEEEE. CDR3 length: 16 amino acids. The CDR3 sequence: CASSWGGGVFSYEQYF. CDR3 DNA sequence: TGTGCCAGCAGCTGGGGTGGAGGGGTCTTTTCCTACGAGCAGTACTTC.

The chain is built from TRBV7-8 and TRBJ2-3, with 14 positions matching TRBD2. Germline CDR1 and CDR2: SGHVS and FQNEAQ. V was pared by 2 bases and J by 5 bases, with 12 bases of the junction left unmatched. The CDR3 loop spans 19 amino acids. The CDR3 is CASSLMQTSGGAWGDTQYF. CDR3 nucleotides: TGTGCCAGCAGCTTAATGCAGACTAGCGGGGGGGCCTGGGGAGATACGCAGTATTTT.

The chain has TRBV6-1 and TRBJ2-7; a possible D gene is TRBD1 (6 bases). The CDR3 runs 13 residues. CDR1 is MNHNS and CDR2 is SASEGT in the germline V gene. Trimming shortened V by 8 bases and J by 2 bases, and 13 bases separated the two germline ends. The CDR3 bases are TGTGCCAGCGTGTCAGGGGTGACCTACGAGCAGTACTTC. Its translation: CASVSGVTYEQYF.

This clone came up a few times. The J gene is TRBJ1-2, the V gene TRBV5-4, with D unclear. V lost 0 bases, J lost 8 bases, and 11 bases lay in between. This CDR3 has 13 amino acids. Per the germline V gene, CDR1 is SGHNT and CDR2 is YYREEE (reference sequence). CDR3 in DNA: TGTGCCAGCAGCTTGGAGCGGACGCTGGGCTACACCTTC. Protein sequence: CASSLERTLGYTF.